Listed here are 15 T cell receptor beta chains from one sample, sequenced in a study of OX40 agonist ivuxolimab in advanced cancers. Here immunoSEQ multiplex PCR was the method, and the copy in TCRdb shows in-frame clones only, minus some. Altogether fewer than 85,000 clones are present, 92% being singletons, with the ten largest covering 0.5% to 0.55%. Sequences were derived from CD4+ or CD8+ T cells sorted from blood, sampled in a trial of the OX40 agonist ivuxolimab. These receptors came from an adult with an advanced solid tumor such as melanoma, head and neck, liver or kidney cancer.

This rearrangement joins TRBV13 to TRBJ2-2, with TRBD2 identical over 7 bases. The trim removed 5 bases at V and 6 bases at J, leaving 12 bases unmatched. The CDR3 extends over 16 amino acids. CDR1 and CDR2 (germline): PRHDT, FYEKMQ (reference sequence). The CDR3 sequence: CASSPRGGRASGELFF. The CDR3 DNA reads TGTGCCAGCAGCCCTCGGGGTGGGAGGGCTTCCGGGGAGCTGTTTTTT. Full variable domain (missing parts from reference TRBV13 and TRBJ2-2): AAGVIQSPRHLIKEKRETATLKCYPIPRHDTVYWYQQGPGQDPQFLISFYEKMQSDKGSIPDRFSAQQFSDYHSELNMSSLELGDSALYFCASSPRGGRASGELFFGEGSRLTVL.

The chain combines TRBV27 with TRBJ2-3; TRBD2 aligns across 14 bases. Germline V gene sequence: CDR1 MNHEY, CDR2 SMNVEV (reference sequence). CDR3 length: 16 amino acids. V lost 3 bases and J lost 6; bases outside the gene matches: 5. This CDR3 is CASSLGLAGVVDTQYF. CDR3 coding DNA: TGTGCCAGCAGTTTGGGACTAGCGGGAGTAGTCGATACGCAGTATTTT.

The chain recombines TRBV11-3 with TRBJ1-1, with unresolved D. CDR1 and CDR2 (germline): SGHNT, YENEEA. Trimming left V 2 bases short and J 0 bases short, with 7 bases between. CDR3 length: 14 residues. CDR3 residues: CASSLSRMNTEAFF. The CDR3 DNA is TGTGCCAGCAGCTTAAGTCGGATGAACACTGAAGCTTTCTTT.

Turning to this clone: This sample also contains other DNA sequences that code for the same CDR3. This chain links TRBV11-2 with TRBJ1-1; 7 positions agree with TRBD1. V was pared by 5 bases and J by 0 bases, with 12 bases of the junction left unmatched. The CDR3 sequence is 17 residues long. Per germline, CDR1 SGHAT and CDR2 FQNNGV. DNA for the CDR3: TGTGCCAGCAGCCTCCTTCGGGACAGCCTAATGAACACTGAAGCTTTCTTT. It yields the protein CASSLLRDSLMNTEAFF.

The chain combines TRBV7-6 with TRBJ1-4; D is uncertain. Trimming took off 1 base at V and 7 bases at J, with 16 bases between the two ends. CDR3 length: 16 residues. The germline CDR1 and CDR2 sequences are SGHVS and FNYEAQ. CDR3 in DNA: TGTGCCAGCAGCTTAGTCTCGGCCCCGACGGGTGAAAAACTGTTTTTT. Translated: CASSLVSAPTGEKLFF.

V usage is TRBV9 and J usage is TRBJ2-2, with D possibly TRBD2 on 7 matching bases. With 5 bases removed from V and 3 bases from J, the gap between germline ends came to 14 bases. CDR1 and CDR2 (germline): SGDLS, YYNGEE. CDR3 size: 15 residues. The CDR3 region is CASRAPGGHTGELFF. The CDR3 DNA reads TGTGCCAGCAGGGCCCCCGGGGGGCACACCGGGGAGCTGTTTTTT.

The genes are TRBV9 and TRBJ2-3, with 10 bases fitting TRBD2. Germline V gene lookup returns CDR1 SGDLS and CDR2 YYNGEE. V dropped 2 bases and J dropped 5; count of bases not matched to a gene: 8. This CDR3 has 16 residues. The CDR3 DNA reads TGTGCCAGCAGCGTCTCTAGCGGGAGAGGGCAAGATACGCAGTATTTT. This sequence encodes CASSVSSGRGQDTQYF. The entire variable domain, with the rest obtained from reference TRBV9 and TRBJ2-3, is as follows: DSGVTQTPKHLITATGQRVTLRCSPRSGDLSVYWYQQSLDQGLQFLIQYYNGEERAKGNILERFSAQQFPDLHSELNLSSLELGDSALYFCASSVSSGRGQDTQYFGPGTRLTVL.

About this clone itself: One end of the junction varies from germline; a read error may be responsible. The chain recombines TRBV7-7 with TRBJ2-3, with a possible D match to TRBD2 (5 bases). Germline-derived CDR1 and CDR2 are SSHAT and FNYEAQ (reference sequence). The CDR3 is 16 amino acids. CDR3 nucleotides: TGTGCTAGCACCCCCGAGGAGGAGCGTGAAACAGATACGCAGTATTTT. This sequence encodes CASTPEEERETDTQYF.

This chain uses TRBV5-4 with TRBJ2-3, with D hard to call. With 0 bases removed from V and 1 base from J, the gap between germline ends came to 12 bases. The germline V gene has CDR1 SGHNT and CDR2 YYREEE (reference sequence). The CDR3 has 16 amino acids. Here the CDR3 reads CASSLELSRGTDTQYF. The CDR3 nucleotides read TGTGCCAGCAGCTTGGAGCTCTCCAGAGGCACAGATACGCAGTATTTT.

The chain has TRBV30 and TRBJ2-7; 7 bases agree with TRBD2. The germline V gene encodes CDR1 GTSNPN and CDR2 SVGIG (reference sequence). V lost 4 bases, J lost 0 bases, and 6 bases stayed unmatched. This CDR3 region has 14 residues. The CDR3 reads CAWTGTTSSYEQYF. CDR3 in DNA: TGTGCCTGGACCGGGACTACAAGCTCCTACGAGCAGTACTTC. Variable domain in full (rest from reference TRBV30 and TRBJ2-7): SQTIHQWPATLVQPVGSPLSLECTVEGTSNPNLYWYRQAAGRGLQLLFYSVGIGQISSEVPQNLSASRPQDRQFILSSKKLLLSDSGFYLCAWTGTTSSYEQYFGPGTRLTVT.

This chain joins TRBV29-1 and TRBJ1-2; 9 bases fit TRBD1. V gave up 3 bases and J gave up 7 bases; unmatched junction bases: 6. The CDR3 has 13 amino acids. CDR1 and CDR2 (germline): SQVTM, ANQGSEA. The chain's CDR3 is CSVDGQGYSGYTF. In nucleotides, the CDR3 is TGCAGCGTTGATGGACAGGGGTATTCTGGCTACACCTTC.

The chain has TRBV19 and TRBJ2-5, with 14 bases identical to TRBD2. The CDR3 is 15 residues long. CDR1 LNHDA and CDR2 SQIVND come from the germline V gene (reference sequence). The junction had 3 bases not matched to a gene; V was cut back by 5 bases and J by 4 bases. For the CDR3, the DNA is TGTGCCAGTAGTCGACTAGCGGGAGGGCCAGAGACCCAGTACTTC. Translating it yields CASSRLAGGPETQYF.

Concerning this clone itself: At one boundary the junction diverges from the germline segment, which might be a read error. The V gene is TRBV7-7, the J gene TRBJ2-5; 16 bases are shared with TRBD2. The CDR3 has 17 amino acids. CDR1 and CDR2 from the germline V gene are SSHAT and FNYEAQ (reference sequence). This CDR3 is CASSLEGLAGGPRTQYF. DNA for the CDR3: TGTGCTAGCAGCTTAGAGGGACTAGCGGGAGGGCCCCGGACCCAGTACTTC.

The chain has TRBV28 and TRBJ1-5; the D is unclear. This CDR3 spans 12 amino acids. Germline CDR1 is MDHEN and CDR2 is SYDVKM. Trimming left V 4 bases short and J 5 bases short, with 6 bases between. The CDR3 loop reads CASSSGDQPQHF. CDR3 in DNA: TGTGCCAGCAGTTCTGGGGATCAGCCCCAGCATTTT.

Of note for this clone: At the DNA level, this CDR3 is encoded by other sequences in the same sample as well. CDR3 in DNA: TGTGCCAGTAGTATAGGAACTAGCGGCACCTACGAGCAGTACTTC. It encodes CASSIGTSGTYEQYF. The V and J genes are TRBV19 and TRBJ2-7; 8 bases are a match to TRBD2. The CDR3 covers 15 residues. The V gene's germline CDR1 is LNHDA and CDR2 SQIVND (reference sequence). Unmatched junction bases numbered 4, after V lost 1 base and J lost 2 bases. Combining the CDR3 with reference TRBV19 and TRBJ2-7 gives the whole variable domain DGGITQSPKYLFRKEGQNVTLSCEQNLNHDAMYWYRQDPGQGLRLIYYSQIVNDFQKGDIAEGYSVSREKKESFPLTVTSAQKNPTAFYLCASSIGTSGTYEQYFGPGTRLTVT.